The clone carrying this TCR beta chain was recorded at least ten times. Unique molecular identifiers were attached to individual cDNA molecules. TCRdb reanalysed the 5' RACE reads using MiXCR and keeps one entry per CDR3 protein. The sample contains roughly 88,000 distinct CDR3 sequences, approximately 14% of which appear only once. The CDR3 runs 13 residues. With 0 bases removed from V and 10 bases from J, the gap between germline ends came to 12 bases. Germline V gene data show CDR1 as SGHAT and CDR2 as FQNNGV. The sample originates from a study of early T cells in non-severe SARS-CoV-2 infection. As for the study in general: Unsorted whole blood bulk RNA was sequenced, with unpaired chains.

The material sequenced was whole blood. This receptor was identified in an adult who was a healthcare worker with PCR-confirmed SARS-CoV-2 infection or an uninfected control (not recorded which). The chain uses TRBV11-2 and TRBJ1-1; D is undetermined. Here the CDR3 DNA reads TGTGCCAGCAGCTTAGACCTCCCAGGACGAGCTTTCTTT. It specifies CASSLDLPGRAFF. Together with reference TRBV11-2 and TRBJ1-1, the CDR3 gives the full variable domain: EAGVAQSPRYKIIEKRQSVAFWCNPISGHATLYWYQQILGQGPKLLIQFQNNGVVDDSQLPKDRFSAERLKGVDSTLKIQPAKLEDSAVYLCASSLDLPGRAFFGQGTRLTVV.